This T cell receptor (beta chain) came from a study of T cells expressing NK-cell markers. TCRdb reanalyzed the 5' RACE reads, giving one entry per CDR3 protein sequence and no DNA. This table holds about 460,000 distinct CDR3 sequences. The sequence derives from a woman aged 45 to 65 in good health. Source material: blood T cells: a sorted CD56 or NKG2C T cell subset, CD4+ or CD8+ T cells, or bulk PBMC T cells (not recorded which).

The CDR3 reads CASSQEMQGQFF. V is TRBV3-1 and J is TRBJ2-1; TCRdb's assignment of TRBD1 cannot be checked, as there is no DNA. CDR1 is LGHDT, CDR2 YNNKEL, per germline (reference sequence). CDR3 length equals 12 residues.